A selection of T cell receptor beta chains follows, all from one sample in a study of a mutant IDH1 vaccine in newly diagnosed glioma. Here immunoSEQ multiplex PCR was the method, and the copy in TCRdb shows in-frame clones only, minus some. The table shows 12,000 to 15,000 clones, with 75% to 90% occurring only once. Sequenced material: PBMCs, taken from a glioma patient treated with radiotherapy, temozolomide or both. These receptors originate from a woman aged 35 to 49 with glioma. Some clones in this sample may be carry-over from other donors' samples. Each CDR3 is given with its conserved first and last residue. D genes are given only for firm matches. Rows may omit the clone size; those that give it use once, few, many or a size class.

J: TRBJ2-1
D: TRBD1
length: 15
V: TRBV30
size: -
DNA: TGTGCCCAACCATCCGGGACAGGGGACTACAATGAGCAGTTCTTC
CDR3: CAQPSGTGDYNEQFF

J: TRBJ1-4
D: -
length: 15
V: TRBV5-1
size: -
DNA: TGCGCCAGCAGCTCCCGAGGTGAGGATAATGAAAAACTGTTTTTT
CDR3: CASSSRGEDNEKLFF

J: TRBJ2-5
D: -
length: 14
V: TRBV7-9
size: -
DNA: TGTGCCAGCAGCTTACGAGAGTTGTTAGAGACCCAGTACTTC
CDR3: CASSLRELLETQYF

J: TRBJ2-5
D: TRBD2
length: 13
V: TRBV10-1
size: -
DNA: TGCGCCAGCAGTGTCACCGGGGGGGAGACCCAGTACTTC
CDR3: CASSVTGGETQYF

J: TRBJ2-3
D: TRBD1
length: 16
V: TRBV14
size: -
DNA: TGTGCCAGCAGCCAGGCGACAGGGGCTAGCACAGATACGCAGTATTTT
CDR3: CASSQATGASTDTQYF

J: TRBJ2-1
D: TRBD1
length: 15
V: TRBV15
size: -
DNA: TGTGCCACCAGCAGGGACAGGGGCTCCTACAATGAGCAGTTCTTC
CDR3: CATSRDRGSYNEQFF

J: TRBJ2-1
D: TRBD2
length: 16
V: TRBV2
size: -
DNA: TGTGCCAGCAGTGAAGCCCATAGCGGGAGGTTTAATGAGCAGTTCTTC
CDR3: CASSEAHSGRFNEQFF

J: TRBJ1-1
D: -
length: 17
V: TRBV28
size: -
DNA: TGTGCCAGCAGGACCACACGCACACCCTTCCTCAACACTGAAGCTTTCTTT
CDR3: CASRTTRTPFLNTEAFF

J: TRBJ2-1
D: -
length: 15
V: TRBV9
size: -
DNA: TGTGCCAGCAGCCCAGGACTGGGGGTCTACAATGAGCAGTTCTTC
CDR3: CASSPGLGVYNEQFF

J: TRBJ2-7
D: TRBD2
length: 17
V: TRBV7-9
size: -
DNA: TGTGCCAGCAGCCCCACCCGGACTAGCGGGAGCTCCTACGAGCAGTACTTC
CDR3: CASSPTRTSGSSYEQYF

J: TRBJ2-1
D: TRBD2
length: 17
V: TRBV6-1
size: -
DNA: TGTGCCAGCAGTGAAGCCCCGGCGGGGGGCACTTACAATGAGCAGTTCTTC
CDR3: CASSEAPAGGTYNEQFF

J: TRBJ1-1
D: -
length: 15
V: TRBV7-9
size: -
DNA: TGTGCCAGCAGCTTAGCACAGGGACGGGACACTGAAGCTTTCTTT
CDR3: CASSLAQGRDTEAFF

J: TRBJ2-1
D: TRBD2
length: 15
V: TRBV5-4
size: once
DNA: TGTGCCAGCAGCTTGACTAGCGGGGGTCCTAATGAGCAGTTCTTC
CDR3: CASSLTSGGPNEQFF

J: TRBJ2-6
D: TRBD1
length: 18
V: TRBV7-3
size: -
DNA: TGTGCCAGCAGCTTATTCGGACAGGGGGCGCGAGGGGCCAACGTCCTGACTTTC
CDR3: CASSLFGQGARGANVLTF

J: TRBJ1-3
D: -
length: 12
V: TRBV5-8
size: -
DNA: TGTGCCAGCAGCTTCGGGCTAGGCACCATATATTTT
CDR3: CASSFGLGTIYF

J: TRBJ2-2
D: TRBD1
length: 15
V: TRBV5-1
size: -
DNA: TGCGCCAGCCATTCAGGGGGACAGAACACCGGGGAGCTGTTTTTT
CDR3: CASHSGGQNTGELFF

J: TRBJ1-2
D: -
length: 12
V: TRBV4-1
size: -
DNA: TGCGCCAGCAGCCAAAACAGCTATGGCTACACCTTC
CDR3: CASSQNSYGYTF

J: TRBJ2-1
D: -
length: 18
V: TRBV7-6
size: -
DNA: TGTGCCAGCAGCTTAGATCTGGCCGGGACGAGCTCCTACAATGAGCAGTTCTTC
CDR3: CASSLDLAGTSSYNEQFF

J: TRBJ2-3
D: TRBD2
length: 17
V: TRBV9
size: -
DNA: TGTGCCAGCAGCGTAGCTAGCGGGAGGGCCGGGGCAGATACGCAGTATTTT
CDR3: CASSVASGRAGADTQYF

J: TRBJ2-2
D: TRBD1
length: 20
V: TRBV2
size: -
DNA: TGTGCCAGCATTTCCCTTCCGGGACAGGGTAAAGTAAAGGTCACCGGGGAGCTGTTTTTT
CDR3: CASISLPGQGKVKVTGELFF

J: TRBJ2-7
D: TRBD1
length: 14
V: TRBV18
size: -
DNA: TGTGCCAGCTCTCAACAGGGGCCCCCCTACGAGCAGTACTTC
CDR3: CASSQQGPPYEQYF

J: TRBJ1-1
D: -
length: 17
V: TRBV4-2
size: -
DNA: TGTGCCAGCAGCCAAGGCGGGCTCCCAGTTCCTTCCACTGAAGCTTTCTTT
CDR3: CASSQGGLPVPSTEAFF

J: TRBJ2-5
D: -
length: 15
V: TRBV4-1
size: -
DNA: TGCGCCAGCAGCCAAAATCTTAAGGCCCAAGAGACCCAGTACTTC
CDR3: CASSQNLKAQETQYF

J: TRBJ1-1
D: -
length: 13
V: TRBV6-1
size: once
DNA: TGTGCCAGCAGTGTCGCAGGTGGCACTGAAGCTTTCTTT
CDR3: CASSVAGGTEAFF

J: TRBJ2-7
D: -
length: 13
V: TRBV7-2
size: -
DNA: TGTGCCAGCAGCCCTAACAGGGCATGGGAGCAGTACTTC
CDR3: CASSPNRAWEQYF

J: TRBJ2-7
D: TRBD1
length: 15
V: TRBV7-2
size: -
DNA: TGTGCCAGCAGCAACCCGGGACAGGGGGCGAGCGAGCAGTACTTC
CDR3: CASSNPGQGASEQYF

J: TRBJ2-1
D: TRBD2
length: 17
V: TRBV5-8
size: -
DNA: TGTGCCAGCAGCTTCCCGGGCGGGAGCCATTCTCGGAGTGAGCAGTTCTTC
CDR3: CASSFPGGSHSRSEQFF

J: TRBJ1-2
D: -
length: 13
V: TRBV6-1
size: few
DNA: TGTGCCAGCAGTGAGCAGGGCCTCTATGGCTACACCTTC
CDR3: CASSEQGLYGYTF

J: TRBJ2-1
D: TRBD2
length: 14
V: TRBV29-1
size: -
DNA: TGCAGCGTCGGTACTAGCGGGGATTACAATGAGCAGTTCTTC
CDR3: CSVGTSGDYNEQFF

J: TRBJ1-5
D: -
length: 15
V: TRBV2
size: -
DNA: TGTGCCAGCAGTGAAGAGGAGAATAGCAATCAGCCCCAGCATTTT
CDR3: CASSEEENSNQPQHF

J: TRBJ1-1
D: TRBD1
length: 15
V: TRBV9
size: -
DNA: TGTGCCAGCAGCGTAGTGGGCAGGGGGCTCGATGGAGCTTTCTTT
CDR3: CASSVVGRGLDGAFF

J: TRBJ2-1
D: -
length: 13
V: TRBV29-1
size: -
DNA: TGCAGCGCCACCGAGGACAATTACAATGAGCAGTTCTTC
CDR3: CSATEDNYNEQFF

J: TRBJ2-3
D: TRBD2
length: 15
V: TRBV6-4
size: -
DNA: TGTGCCAGCAGTGACGCTAGCGGGGGAACAGATACGCAGTATTTT
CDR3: CASSDASGGTDTQYF

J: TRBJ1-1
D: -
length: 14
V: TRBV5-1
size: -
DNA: TGCGCCAGCAGCTTGCTTGGGGGGAGTACTGAAGCTTTCTTT
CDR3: CASSLLGGSTEAFF

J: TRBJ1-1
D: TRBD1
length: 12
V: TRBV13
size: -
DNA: TGTGCCAGCAGGACAGGGGGCACTGAAGCTTTCTTT
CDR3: CASRTGGTEAFF

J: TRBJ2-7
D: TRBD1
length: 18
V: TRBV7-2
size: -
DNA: TGTGCCAGCAGCTTATCGAGGACAGGGGGCGCAATGGGCTACGAGCAGTACTTC
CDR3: CASSLSRTGGAMGYEQYF

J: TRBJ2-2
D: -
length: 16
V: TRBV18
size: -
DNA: TGTGCCAGCTCATCTGAGGGGACCTCGAACACCGGGGAGCTGTTTTTT
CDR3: CASSSEGTSNTGELFF

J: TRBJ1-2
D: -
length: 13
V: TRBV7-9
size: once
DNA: TGTGCCAGCAGCACATACAGGGTGGATGGCTACACCTTC
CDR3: CASSTYRVDGYTF

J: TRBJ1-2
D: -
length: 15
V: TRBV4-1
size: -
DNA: TGCGCCAGCAGCCAAGAAGTGACAGAACACTATGGCTACACCTTC
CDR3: CASSQEVTEHYGYTF

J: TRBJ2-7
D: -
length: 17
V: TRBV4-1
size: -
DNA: TGCGCCAGCAGCCAATCTCCCGCCGAAGGGGCGGTCGACGAGCAGTACTTC
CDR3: CASSQSPAEGAVDEQYF

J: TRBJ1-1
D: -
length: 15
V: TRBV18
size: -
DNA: TGTGCCAGCTCCACCAGTGTCCAGTCGAACACTGAAGCTTTCTTT
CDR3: CASSTSVQSNTEAFF

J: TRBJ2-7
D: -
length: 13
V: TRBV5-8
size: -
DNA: TGTGCCAGCAGCTTGTCTCTCCTCTACGAGCAGTACTTC
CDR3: CASSLSLLYEQYF

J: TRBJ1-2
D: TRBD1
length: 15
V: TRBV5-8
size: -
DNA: TGTGCCAGCAGCTTTGGGACAGGGATCAGCTATGGCTACACCTTC
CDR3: CASSFGTGISYGYTF

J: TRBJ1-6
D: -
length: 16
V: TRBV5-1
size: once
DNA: TGCGCCAGCAGCTTGCAGACCGGCAGCTATAATTCACCCCTCCACTTT
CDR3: CASSLQTGSYNSPLHF

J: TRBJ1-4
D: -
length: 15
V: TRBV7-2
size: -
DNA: TGTGCCAGCAGCTTAGCGCAGGCGGGGTCTGAAAAACTGTTTTTT
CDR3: CASSLAQAGSEKLFF

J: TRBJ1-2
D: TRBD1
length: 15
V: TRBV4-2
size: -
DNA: TGTGCCAGCAGCCCGTGGGACAGGGGAGACTATGGCTACACCTTC
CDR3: CASSPWDRGDYGYTF

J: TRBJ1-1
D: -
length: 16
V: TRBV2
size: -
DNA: TGTGCCAGCGGCAAACAGGCTTCCCGTATTCTTGCTGAAGCTTTCTTT
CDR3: CASGKQASRILAEAFF

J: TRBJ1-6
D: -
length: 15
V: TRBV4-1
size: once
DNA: TGCGCCAGCAGCCGCTCGTTCTCCTATAATTCACCCCTCCACTTT
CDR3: CASSRSFSYNSPLHF

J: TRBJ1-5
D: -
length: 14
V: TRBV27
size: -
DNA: TGTGCCAGCAGACGGGGGGGTGGCCATCAGCCCCAGCATTTT
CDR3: CASRRGGGHQPQHF

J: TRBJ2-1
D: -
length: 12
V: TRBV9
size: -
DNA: TGTGCCAGCAGCGCAAACAGGCCCCAGCAGTTCTTC
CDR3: CASSANRPQQFF